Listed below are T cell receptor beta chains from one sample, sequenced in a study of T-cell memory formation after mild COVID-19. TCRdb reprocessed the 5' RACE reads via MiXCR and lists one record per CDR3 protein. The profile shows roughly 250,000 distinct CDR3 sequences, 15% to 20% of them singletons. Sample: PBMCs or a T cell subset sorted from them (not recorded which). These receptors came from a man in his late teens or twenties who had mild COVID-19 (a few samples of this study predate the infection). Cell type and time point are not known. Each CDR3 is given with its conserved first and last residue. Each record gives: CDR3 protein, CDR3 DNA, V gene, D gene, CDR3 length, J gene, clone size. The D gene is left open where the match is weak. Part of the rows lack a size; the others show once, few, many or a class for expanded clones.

CDR3 protein: CASSSSRVEAFF
CDR3 DNA: TGTGCCAGCAGTTCGTCCAGGGTGGAAGCTTTCTTT
V gene: TRBV12-3/TRBV12-4
D gene: -
CDR3 length: 12
J gene: TRBJ1-1
clone size: -

CDR3 protein: CASSLARARGYGYTF
CDR3 DNA: TGTGCCAGCAGTTTGGCCAGGGCGCGTGGCTATGGCTACACCTTC
V gene: TRBV12-3/TRBV12-4
D gene: -
CDR3 length: 15
J gene: TRBJ1-2
clone size: many

CDR3 protein: CASSPVIGFSGNTIYF
CDR3 DNA: TGCGCCAGCAGCCCGGTTATCGGCTTTTCTGGAAACACCATATATTTT
V gene: TRBV5-1
D gene: -
CDR3 length: 16
J gene: TRBJ1-3
clone size: few

CDR3 protein: CASSWTGQLNQPQHF
CDR3 DNA: TGTGCCAGCAGTTGGACGGGGCAGCTTAATCAGCCCCAGCATTTT
V gene: TRBV6-5
D gene: -
CDR3 length: 15
J gene: TRBJ1-5
clone size: -

CDR3 protein: CASSEDRWRETQYF
CDR3 DNA: TGTGCCAGCAGTGAAGATAGGTGGCGAGAGACCCAGTACTTC
V gene: TRBV6-1
D gene: -
CDR3 length: 14
J gene: TRBJ2-5
clone size: -

CDR3 protein: CASSQAGISGFQPQHF
CDR3 DNA: TGTGCCAGCAGCCAGGCCGGGATCAGCGGGTTTCAGCCCCAGCATTTT
V gene: TRBV4-2
D gene: -
CDR3 length: 16
J gene: TRBJ1-5
clone size: few

CDR3 protein: CASSRTQGAGQPQHF
CDR3 DNA: TGTGCCAGCAGCCGGACGCAGGGGGCGGGTCAGCCCCAGCATTTT
V gene: TRBV5-5
D gene: TRBD1
CDR3 length: 15
J gene: TRBJ1-5
clone size: once

CDR3 protein: CASSYRASGDTQYF
CDR3 DNA: TGTGCCAGCAGTTACAGGGCCTCCGGGGATACGCAGTATTTT
V gene: TRBV6-2/TRBV6-3
D gene: -
CDR3 length: 14
J gene: TRBJ2-3
clone size: once

CDR3 protein: CASSSRDLSTDTQYF
CDR3 DNA: TGTGCCAGTAGTTCCCGGGACTTGAGCACAGATACGCAGTATTTT
V gene: TRBV19
D gene: -
CDR3 length: 15
J gene: TRBJ2-3
clone size: -

CDR3 protein: CASLLAGGNEQYF
CDR3 DNA: TGTGCCAGCTTACTAGCGGGTGGGAACGAGCAGTACTTC
V gene: TRBV3-1
D gene: TRBD2
CDR3 length: 13
J gene: TRBJ2-7
clone size: -

CDR3 protein: CASSLGRGTTSTDTQYF
CDR3 DNA: TGTGCCAGCAGCTTAGGGCGGGGGACGACTAGCACAGATACGCAGTATTTT
V gene: TRBV7-2
D gene: TRBD2
CDR3 length: 17
J gene: TRBJ2-3
clone size: -

CDR3 protein: CASSLRRQNYGYTF
CDR3 DNA: TGTGCCAGCAGCTTAAGGAGACAGAACTATGGCTACACCTTC
V gene: TRBV7-2
D gene: -
CDR3 length: 14
J gene: TRBJ1-2
clone size: few

CDR3 protein: CASSQGTDSNEQFF
CDR3 DNA: TGTGCCAGCAGCCAGGGGACAGACTCCAATGAGCAGTTCTTC
V gene: TRBV5-8
D gene: TRBD1
CDR3 length: 14
J gene: TRBJ2-1
clone size: -

CDR3 protein: CSASAQTGGAETQYF
CDR3 DNA: TGCAGTGCTAGCGCTCAGACAGGGGGCGCAGAGACCCAGTACTTC
V gene: TRBV20-1
D gene: TRBD1
CDR3 length: 15
J gene: TRBJ2-5
clone size: few

CDR3 protein: CASSLGLAYTDTQYF
CDR3 DNA: TGTGCCAGCAGCTTAGGGCTAGCCTACACAGATACGCAGTATTTT
V gene: TRBV7-2
D gene: -
CDR3 length: 15
J gene: TRBJ2-3
clone size: -

CDR3 protein: CASSLGAGSYEQFF
CDR3 DNA: TGTGCCAGCAGCTTAGGGGCGGGATCCTATGAGCAGTTCTTC
V gene: TRBV7-2
D gene: -
CDR3 length: 14
J gene: TRBJ2-1
clone size: few

CDR3 protein: CASSRGGGTVAFF
CDR3 DNA: TGTGCCAGCAGCCGTGGGGGGGGAACTGTGGCTTTCTTT
V gene: TRBV7-9
D gene: -
CDR3 length: 13
J gene: TRBJ1-1
clone size: -

CDR3 protein: CASSFLASHPRDTQYF
CDR3 DNA: TGTGCCAGCAGCTTTCTAGCGAGTCATCCCCGGGATACGCAGTATTTT
V gene: TRBV7-2
D gene: -
CDR3 length: 16
J gene: TRBJ2-3
clone size: -